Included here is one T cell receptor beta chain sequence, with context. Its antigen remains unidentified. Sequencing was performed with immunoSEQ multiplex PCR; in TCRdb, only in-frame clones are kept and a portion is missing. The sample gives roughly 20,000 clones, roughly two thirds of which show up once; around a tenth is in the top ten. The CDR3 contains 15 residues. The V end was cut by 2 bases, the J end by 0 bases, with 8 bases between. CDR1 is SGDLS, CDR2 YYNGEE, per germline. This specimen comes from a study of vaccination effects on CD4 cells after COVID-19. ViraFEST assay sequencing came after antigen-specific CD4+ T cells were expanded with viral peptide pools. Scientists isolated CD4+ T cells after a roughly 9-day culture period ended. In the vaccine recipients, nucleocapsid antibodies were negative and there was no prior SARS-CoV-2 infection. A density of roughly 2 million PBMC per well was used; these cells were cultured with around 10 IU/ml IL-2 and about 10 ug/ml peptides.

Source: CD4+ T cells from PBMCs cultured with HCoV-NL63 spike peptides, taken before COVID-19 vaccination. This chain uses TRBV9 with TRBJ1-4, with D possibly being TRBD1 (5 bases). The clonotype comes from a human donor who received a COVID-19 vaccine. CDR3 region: CASSVQGATNEKLFF. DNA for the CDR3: TGTGCCAGCAGCGTCCAGGGCGCAACTAATGAAAAACTGTTTTTT.